The rows below give T cell receptor beta chains drawn from one sample of a study of a mutant IDH1 vaccine in newly diagnosed glioma. The method was immunoSEQ multiplex PCR; TCRdb's version includes in-frame clones alone and lacks a portion of them. The data hold roughly 41,000 clones, with roughly three quarters observed a single time. The sequenced sample was PBMCs, obtained from a glioma patient treated with radiotherapy, temozolomide or both. Receptors were obtained from a man aged 35 to 55 with glioma. Some clones in this sample may be carry-over from other donors' samples. The CDR3 runs from the conserved cysteine through the conserved F or W. The D gene is left open where the match is weak. Only some rows state a clone size, as once, few, many or a class for expanded clones.

abundance: .; j_gene: TRBJ2-5; v_gene: TRBV5-6; d_gene: TRBD1; CDR3aa: CASRWDRQETQYF; CDR3nt: TGTGCCAGCAGGTGGGACAGACAAGAGACCCAGTACTTC
abundance: .; j_gene: TRBJ2-1; v_gene: TRBV2; d_gene: TRBD1; CDR3aa: CAGLGDSGNEQFF; CDR3nt: TGTGCCGGACTTGGGGACAGTGGCAATGAGCAGTTCTTC
abundance: .; j_gene: TRBJ2-3; v_gene: TRBV4-1; d_gene: .; CDR3aa: CASSQRERTDTQYF; CDR3nt: TGCGCCAGCAGCCAGAGGGAACGCACAGATACGCAGTATTTT
abundance: .; j_gene: TRBJ1-5; v_gene: TRBV27; d_gene: .; CDR3aa: CASSNHGGRHQPQHF; CDR3nt: TGTGCCAGCAGTAACCACGGGGGGCGGCATCAGCCCCAGCATTTT
abundance: .; j_gene: TRBJ2-7; v_gene: TRBV11-2; d_gene: .; CDR3aa: CASSYALRGGSEQYF; CDR3nt: TGTGCCAGCAGCTATGCCCTCAGGGGTGGGAGCGAGCAGTACTTC
abundance: .; j_gene: TRBJ2-7; v_gene: TRBV6-1; d_gene: .; CDR3aa: CASSGRFAYEQYF; CDR3nt: TGTGCCAGCAGCGGTAGGTTCGCCTACGAGCAGTACTTC
abundance: few; j_gene: TRBJ2-7; v_gene: TRBV30; d_gene: .; CDR3aa: CAWSMRGREQYF; CDR3nt: TGTGCCTGGAGTATGAGGGGTCGAGAGCAGTACTTC
abundance: .; j_gene: TRBJ1-1; v_gene: TRBV2; d_gene: .; CDR3aa: CASSEAKGALNTEAFF; CDR3nt: TGTGCCAGCAGTGAAGCGAAGGGAGCATTAAACACTGAAGCTTTCTTT
abundance: .; j_gene: TRBJ2-7; v_gene: TRBV5-6; d_gene: .; CDR3aa: CASSSSGDGWEQYF; CDR3nt: TGTGCCAGCAGCTCGTCGGGGGACGGGTGGGAGCAGTACTTC
abundance: .; j_gene: TRBJ1-2; v_gene: TRBV27; d_gene: .; CDR3aa: CASSLPSVSKNYGYTF; CDR3nt: TGTGCCAGCAGTTTACCCTCCGTCAGTAAAAACTATGGCTACACCTTC
abundance: once; j_gene: TRBJ2-2; v_gene: TRBV5-4; d_gene: .; CDR3aa: CASRDNTRELFF; CDR3nt: TGTGCCAGCAGAGATAATACGAGGGAGCTGTTTTTT
abundance: .; j_gene: TRBJ2-3; v_gene: TRBV28; d_gene: TRBD1; CDR3aa: CASTHPRGRTDTQYF; CDR3nt: TGTGCCAGCACCCACCCCAGGGGGCGCACAGATACGCAGTATTTT
abundance: .; j_gene: TRBJ1-1; v_gene: TRBV10-3; d_gene: .; CDR3aa: CAISVLSRGGENTEAFF; CDR3nt: TGTGCCATCAGTGTGCTCTCCAGGGGAGGAGAAAACACTGAAGCTTTCTTT
abundance: .; j_gene: TRBJ2-3; v_gene: TRBV5-6; d_gene: .; CDR3aa: CASSPFVSTDTQYF; CDR3nt: TGTGCCAGCAGCCCGTTCGTTAGCACAGATACGCAGTATTTT
abundance: .; j_gene: TRBJ1-3; v_gene: TRBV4-1; d_gene: .; CDR3aa: CASSDWLGNTIYF; CDR3nt: TGCGCCAGCAGCGATTGGCTTGGAAACACCATATATTTT
abundance: .; j_gene: TRBJ1-1; v_gene: TRBV2; d_gene: .; CDR3aa: CASSREVWDTEAFF; CDR3nt: TGTGCCAGCAGCAGGGAGGTTTGGGACACTGAAGCTTTCTTT
abundance: .; j_gene: TRBJ2-2; v_gene: TRBV11-2; d_gene: .; CDR3aa: CASSEFRGAGELFF; CDR3nt: TGTGCCAGCAGCGAATTCAGGGGGGCCGGGGAGCTGTTTTTT
abundance: .; j_gene: TRBJ2-2; v_gene: TRBV10-1; d_gene: TRBD1; CDR3aa: CASPTTGTGFSNTGELFF; CDR3nt: TGCGCCAGCCCAACGACGGGGACAGGGTTTTCAAACACCGGGGAGCTGTTTTTT
abundance: .; j_gene: TRBJ2-6; v_gene: TRBV6-5; d_gene: .; CDR3aa: CASSLGWTGANVLTF; CDR3nt: TGTGCCAGCAGTCTCGGATGGACTGGGGCCAACGTCCTGACTTTC
abundance: .; j_gene: TRBJ1-2; v_gene: TRBV11-3; d_gene: TRBD1; CDR3aa: CASSLWGQGFCFYGYTF; CDR3nt: TGTGCCAGCAGCCTATGGGGACAGGGATTCTGCTTCTATGGCTACACCTTC
abundance: .; j_gene: TRBJ1-4; v_gene: TRBV2; d_gene: .; CDR3aa: CASSERVGGESEKLFF; CDR3nt: TGTGCCAGCAGTGAACGGGTGGGGGGGGAGTCTGAAAAACTGTTTTTT
abundance: .; j_gene: TRBJ2-2; v_gene: TRBV4-3; d_gene: .; CDR3aa: CASSQTGQLTGELFF; CDR3nt: TGCGCCAGCAGCCAAACCGGACAGCTCACCGGGGAGCTGTTTTTT
abundance: once; j_gene: TRBJ2-5; v_gene: TRBV14; d_gene: .; CDR3aa: CASSPLGSRGGETQYF; CDR3nt: TGTGCCAGCAGCCCCCTAGGGAGCAGGGGAGGAGAGACCCAGTACTTC
abundance: .; j_gene: TRBJ2-7; v_gene: TRBV6-1; d_gene: TRBD2; CDR3aa: CASSGGGLAGGRYREQYF; CDR3nt: TGTGCCAGCAGTGGCGGGGGACTAGCGGGGGGGCGCTATCGCGAGCAGTACTTC
abundance: .; j_gene: TRBJ1-2; v_gene: TRBV4-3; d_gene: TRBD1; CDR3aa: CASNLEGTDYGYTF; CDR3nt: TGCGCCAGCAACCTGGAGGGGACAGACTATGGCTACACCTTC
abundance: .; j_gene: TRBJ2-1; v_gene: TRBV7-9; d_gene: .; CDR3aa: CASSLRKISYNEQFF; CDR3nt: TGTGCCAGCAGCCTGAGGAAGATCTCCTACAATGAGCAGTTCTTC
abundance: .; j_gene: TRBJ2-5; v_gene: TRBV5-1; d_gene: TRBD2; CDR3aa: CASSRGLAGEGETQYF; CDR3nt: TGCGCCAGCAGCCGGGGACTAGCGGGGGAAGGGGAGACCCAGTACTTC
abundance: .; j_gene: TRBJ2-5; v_gene: TRBV5-4; d_gene: TRBD2; CDR3aa: CASSRSGGTQETQYF; CDR3nt: TGTGCCAGCAGCCGTAGCGGGGGGACCCAAGAGACCCAGTACTTC
abundance: .; j_gene: TRBJ2-7; v_gene: TRBV7-9; d_gene: TRBD2; CDR3aa: CASSPSGAAYEQYF; CDR3nt: TGTGCCAGCAGCCCTAGCGGGGCGGCCTACGAGCAGTACTTC
abundance: .; j_gene: TRBJ2-3; v_gene: TRBV5-4; d_gene: TRBD1; CDR3aa: CASSSPGQGRPPDTQYF; CDR3nt: TGTGCCAGCAGTTCACCGGGACAGGGTAGGCCCCCAGATACGCAGTATTTT
abundance: .; j_gene: TRBJ2-1; v_gene: TRBV27; d_gene: TRBD2; CDR3aa: CASSAGRLATSYNEQFF; CDR3nt: TGTGCCAGCAGTGCCGGCCGACTAGCTACCTCCTACAATGAGCAGTTCTTC
abundance: once; j_gene: TRBJ1-1; v_gene: TRBV7-9; d_gene: .; CDR3aa: CASSLYRQDTEAFF; CDR3nt: TGTGCCAGCAGCTTGTACAGGCAGGACACTGAAGCTTTCTTT
abundance: .; j_gene: TRBJ2-7; v_gene: TRBV5-1; d_gene: .; CDR3aa: CASSLEKHEQYF; CDR3nt: TGCGCCAGCAGCTTGGAGAAGCACGAGCAGTACTTC
abundance: .; j_gene: TRBJ2-7; v_gene: TRBV5-1; d_gene: .; CDR3aa: CASSLAGTGNEQYF; CDR3nt: TGCGCCAGCAGCTTGGCTGGTACGGGAAACGAGCAGTACTTC
abundance: .; j_gene: TRBJ1-1; v_gene: TRBV18; d_gene: .; CDR3aa: CASSPIEDTEAFF; CDR3nt: TGTGCCAGCTCACCTATTGAGGACACTGAAGCTTTCTTT
abundance: .; j_gene: TRBJ1-1; v_gene: TRBV5-1; d_gene: .; CDR3aa: CASSPGGRDNTEAFF; CDR3nt: TGCGCCAGCAGCCCCGGTGGACGGGACAACACTGAAGCTTTCTTT
abundance: few; j_gene: TRBJ2-1; v_gene: TRBV6-5; d_gene: .; CDR3aa: CASQKTGAADEQFF; CDR3nt: TGTGCCAGCCAGAAGACGGGGGCTGCGGATGAGCAGTTCTTC
abundance: once; j_gene: TRBJ2-4; v_gene: TRBV4-2; d_gene: .; CDR3aa: CASSLTGGGDKNIQYF; CDR3nt: TGTGCCAGCAGTTTAACAGGGGGGGGAGACAAAAACATTCAGTACTTC
abundance: once; j_gene: TRBJ1-1; v_gene: TRBV5-6; d_gene: .; CDR3aa: CASSWAAEAFF; CDR3nt: TGTGCCAGCAGCTGGGCAGCCGAAGCTTTCTTT
abundance: .; j_gene: TRBJ1-2; v_gene: TRBV6-5; d_gene: .; CDR3aa: CASRLRGWDYGYTF; CDR3nt: TGTGCCAGCCGGTTGAGGGGCTGGGACTATGGCTACACCTTC
abundance: .; j_gene: TRBJ1-5; v_gene: TRBV6-5; d_gene: .; CDR3aa: CASSPRRLNQPQHF; CDR3nt: TGTGCCAGCAGTCCCCGCAGGCTCAATCAGCCCCAGCATTTT
abundance: .; j_gene: TRBJ1-1; v_gene: TRBV19; d_gene: TRBD1; CDR3aa: CASSIEILGQLPLGAFF; CDR3nt: TGTGCCAGTAGTATAGAAATCTTGGGACAGCTACCCTTAGGGGCTTTCTTT
abundance: .; j_gene: TRBJ2-5; v_gene: TRBV30; d_gene: .; CDR3aa: CAWSEVGETQYF; CDR3nt: TGTGCCTGGAGTGAGGTCGGGGAGACCCAGTACTTC
abundance: .; j_gene: TRBJ2-3; v_gene: TRBV5-6; d_gene: .; CDR3aa: CASSSPTLTDTQYF; CDR3nt: TGTGCCAGCAGCTCACCTACCCTTACAGATACGCAGTATTTT
abundance: .; j_gene: TRBJ2-1; v_gene: TRBV5-6; d_gene: .; CDR3aa: CASSPLAWAGEDEQFF; CDR3nt: TGTGCCAGCAGCCCCCTGGCCTGGGCAGGGGAAGATGAGCAGTTCTTC
abundance: once; j_gene: TRBJ2-3; v_gene: TRBV9; d_gene: .; CDR3aa: CASSMMGGRADTQYF; CDR3nt: TGTGCCAGCAGCATGATGGGGGGCCGGGCAGATACGCAGTATTTT
abundance: .; j_gene: TRBJ1-1; v_gene: TRBV27; d_gene: TRBD1; CDR3aa: CASSLGQVGTEAFF; CDR3nt: TGTGCCAGCAGTCTGGGACAGGTGGGCACTGAAGCTTTCTTT
abundance: few; j_gene: TRBJ1-4; v_gene: TRBV10-3; d_gene: TRBD1; CDR3aa: CAISVAGGRREKLFF; CDR3nt: TGTGCCATCAGTGTGGCAGGGGGGCGGCGTGAAAAACTGTTTTTT
abundance: .; j_gene: TRBJ1-1; v_gene: TRBV21-1; d_gene: .; CDR3aa: CASSNSRAYTEAFF; CDR3nt: TGTGCCAGCAGCAACTCCCGAGCTTACACTGAAGCTTTCTTT
abundance: .; j_gene: TRBJ2-5; v_gene: TRBV18; d_gene: .; CDR3aa: CASSPPSEQETQYF; CDR3nt: TGTGCCAGCTCACCCCCAAGCGAGCAAGAGACCCAGTACTTC
abundance: medium-sized; j_gene: TRBJ1-6; v_gene: TRBV2; d_gene: .; CDR3aa: CASRFGGSRSPLHF; CDR3nt: TGTGCCAGCAGGTTTGGAGGGTCTCGGTCACCCCTCCACTTT
abundance: .; j_gene: TRBJ1-6; v_gene: TRBV5-4; d_gene: .; CDR3aa: CASSLGRVFPLHF; CDR3nt: TGTGCCAGCAGCTTGGGCAGGGTGTTTCCCCTCCACTTT
abundance: .; j_gene: TRBJ2-5; v_gene: TRBV5-1; d_gene: .; CDR3aa: CASSLNFQETQYF; CDR3nt: TGCGCCAGCAGCTTGAACTTTCAAGAGACCCAGTACTTC
abundance: .; j_gene: TRBJ2-2; v_gene: TRBV7-7; d_gene: TRBD1; CDR3aa: CASSPQGAGGTGELFF; CDR3nt: TGTGCCAGCAGCCCCCAGGGGGCCGGCGGCACCGGGGAGCTGTTTTTT
abundance: .; j_gene: TRBJ1-1; v_gene: TRBV5-1; d_gene: .; CDR3aa: CASSLRGNTEAFF; CDR3nt: TGCGCCAGCAGCTTGCGGGGGAACACTGAAGCTTTCTTT